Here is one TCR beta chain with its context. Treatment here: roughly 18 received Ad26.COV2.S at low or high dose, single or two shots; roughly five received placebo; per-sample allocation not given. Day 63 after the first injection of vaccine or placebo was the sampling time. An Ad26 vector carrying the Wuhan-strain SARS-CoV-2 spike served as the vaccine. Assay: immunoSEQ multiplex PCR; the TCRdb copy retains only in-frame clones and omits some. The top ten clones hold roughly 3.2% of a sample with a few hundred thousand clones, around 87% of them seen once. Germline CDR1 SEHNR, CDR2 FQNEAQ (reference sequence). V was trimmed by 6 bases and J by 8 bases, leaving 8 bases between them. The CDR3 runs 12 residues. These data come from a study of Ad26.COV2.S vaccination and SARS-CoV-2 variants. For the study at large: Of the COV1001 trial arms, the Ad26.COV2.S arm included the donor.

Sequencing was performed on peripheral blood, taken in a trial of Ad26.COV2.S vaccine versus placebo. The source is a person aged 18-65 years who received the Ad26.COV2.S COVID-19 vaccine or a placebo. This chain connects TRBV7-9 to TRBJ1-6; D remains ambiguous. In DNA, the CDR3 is TGTGCCAGCAGAATCTCAGATTCACCCCTCCACTTT. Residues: CASRISDSPLHF.